The 14 T cell receptor beta chains in this list originate from one sample, sequenced in a study of regulatory T cells in long-lasting Graves disease. Construction of TCR beta libraries relied on iRepertoire HTBI primers and on Arm-PCR targeting CDR3 regions. One entry per CDR3 protein, called by TCRdb with MiXCR from the multiplex PCR reads. Of 250,000 or so distinct CDR3 sequences listed, more than 15% are singletons. Documented time point: newly diagnosed GD, antithyroid drugs for less than 3 months. From RNA extracted from PBMCs, the TCR library was made. The sample was also linked to a second study, of T cells in Graves' hyperthyroidism and ophthalmopathy.

The sequenced sample was peripheral blood mononuclear cells (PBMCs), obtained at new diagnosis, from a patient treated with antithyroid drugs. The source is a woman aged 25 to 39 with Graves disease.

The chain links TRBV3-1 to TRBJ1-1, with TRBD1 matching 7 bases. The CDR3 spans 16 residues. V trimming: 0 bases; J trimming: 0 bases; junction bases outside the gene matches: 4. Germline values: CDR1 LGHDT, CDR2 YNNKEL (reference sequence). The CDR3 region has the DNA TGTGCCAGCAGCCAAGATCCGGGACAGATGAACACTGAAGCTTTCTTT. Translated: CASSQDPGQMNTEAFF.

The chain has TRBV5-1 and TRBJ1-2; no firm D call. Germline CDR1 reads SGHRS; CDR2 reads YFSETQ. V was shortened by 0 bases and J by 5 bases, with 11 bases between the two germline ends. CDR3 length: 14 amino acids. The CDR3 region is CASSLASGSYGYTF. For the CDR3, the DNA is TGCGCCAGCAGCTTGGCCTCTGGGTCGTATGGCTACACCTTC.

This clonotype was detected only a few times. The rearrangement uses TRBV10-3 and TRBJ1-3; tentatively, D is TRBD1 (5 bases). From germline, CDR1 is ENHRY and CDR2 SYGVKD. The CDR3 covers 16 residues. V lost 6 bases and J 0 bases, leaving 15 bases between the germline ends. CDR3 nucleotide sequence: TGTGCCATCAGGCGACAGAATACAGACTCTGGAAACACCATATATTTT. This codes for CAIRRQNTDSGNTIYF.

V usage is TRBV7-9 and J usage is TRBJ1-1, with 10 nucleotides matching TRBD1. This CDR3 is 14 amino acids long. The germline V gene has CDR1 SEHNR and CDR2 FQNEAQ (reference sequence). The J segment lost 4 bases and the V segment lost 5 bases, leaving 4 bases of the junction unmatched. The CDR3, as DNA: TGTGCCAGCAGCCGGACAGGGGGATCCACTGAAGCTTTCTTT. Protein: CASSRTGGSTEAFF.

This clonotype was observed many times. The chain employs TRBV2 and TRBJ2-1; D uncertain. The V and J ends lost 7 bases and 4 bases respectively, with 5 bases between them. The CDR3 is 11 residues long. Germline V CDR1 and CDR2: SNHLY, FYNNEI. The CDR3 bases are TGTGCCAGCACGAAATACAATGAGCAGTTCTTC. This gives the protein CASTKYNEQFF.

This clonotype was counted ten times or more. The chain's CDR3 is CASSLGGQEETQYF. The CDR3 DNA is TGTGCCAGCAGTTTAGGGGGACAGGAAGAGACCCAGTACTTC. The V gene is TRBV6-9, the J gene TRBJ2-5; TRBD1 matches at 8 bases. The trim removed 4 bases at V and 3 bases at J, leaving 4 bases unmatched. Looked up from germline, CDR1 is MNHGY and CDR2 is SVAAGI. The CDR3 totals 14 residues.

This clonotype was recorded a few times. A clone one base away is much larger, so this may be a read error. It is likely a read error, because the conserved phenylalanine at the end of the CDR3 is missing. This rearrangement joins TRBV20-1 to TRBJ1-4; no reliable D call. The CDR3 totals 16 residues. The ends were cut back, 6 bases at V and 0 bases at J, with 17 bases in the middle. CDR1 and CDR2 from the germline V gene are DFQATT and SNEGSKA (reference sequence). Here the CDR3 reads CSAGGASAATNEKLFL. For the CDR3, the DNA is TGCAGTGCCGGAGGCGCGTCGGCAGCAACTAATGAAAAACTGTTTCTT.

This clonotype was seen a few times. This chain connects TRBV12-3 or TRBV12-4 to TRBJ1-3, with D possibly TRBD1 on 5 matching bases. V was cut by 5 bases and J by 3 bases, with 11 bases left in between. The CDR3 runs to 14 residues. The CDR3 here is CASSLRRGGNTIYF. The CDR3, as DNA: TGTGCCAGCAGTCTCAGGAGGGGTGGAAACACCATATATTTT.

As to this clonotype: This sequence may be a read error, since a much larger clone differs from it by one base. The chain employs TRBV6-2 or TRBV6-3 and TRBJ2-7, with D unclear. The DNA matches TRBJ2-5 better at its end, which makes the J call doubtful. This CDR3 contains 14 residues. Per germline, CDR1 MNHEY and CDR2 SVGEGT. The CDR3 spells CASSPSWNQETQYF. DNA for the CDR3: TGTGCCAGCAGCCCGTCGTGGAACCAAGAGACCCAGTACTTC.

This chain uses TRBV18 with TRBJ2-7; D is undetermined. Trimming left V 4 bases short and J 0 bases short, with 19 bases between. The CDR3 extends over 17 amino acids. Germline V lookup: CDR1 KGHSH, CDR2 LQKENI. The CDR3 protein is CASSLSSSPRVSYEQYF. CDR3 in DNA: TGTGCCAGCTCACTCTCCAGTAGTCCCCGTGTCTCCTACGAGCAGTACTTC.

This clonotype was found many times. The chain joins TRBV20-1 to TRBJ1-1; D possibly corresponds to TRBD1 (5 bases). Germline V CDR1 and CDR2: DFQATT, SNEGSKA (reference sequence). Trimming removed 6 bases at V and 1 base at J, with 9 bases between. The CDR3 has 12 residues. In DNA, the CDR3 is TGCAGTGCCCGAAGGGGGAACACTGAAGCTTTCTTT. Its translation: CSARRGNTEAFF.

This clonotype was detected ten times or more. J is TRBJ2-3 and V is TRBV7-8; 11 nucleotides match TRBD1. Germline V gene sequence: CDR1 SGHVS, CDR2 FQNEAQ. With 1 base clipped from V and 7 bases from J, the junction kept 4 bases outside the gene matches. The CDR3 is made up of 15 amino acids. CDR3 nucleotides: TGTGCCAGCAGCTTAGGGACAGGGGGCTTAAATACGCAGTATTTT. This sequence encodes CASSLGTGGLNTQYF.

This clonotype was counted many times. The V gene is TRBV6-2 or TRBV6-3, the J gene TRBJ1-5; D gene unclear. CDR3 length: 13 residues. Germline lookup yields CDR1 MNHEY and CDR2 SVGEGT. The V end lost 5 bases, the J end lost 3 bases, and 8 bases lay between the germline ends. DNA for the CDR3: TGTGCCAGCAGTCCTCGGCTCAATCAGCCCCAGCATTTT. It specifies CASSPRLNQPQHF.

This clonotype was observed at least ten times. The V gene is TRBV29-1, the J gene TRBJ2-5; D not resolved. CDR1 is SQVTM and CDR2 is ANQGSEA in the germline V gene. V lost 6 bases and J 4 bases, leaving 18 bases between the germline ends. There are 14 residues in the CDR3. The CDR3 DNA reads TGCAGCGTCGGAACCGGGTCCGGCATAGAGACCCAGTACTTC. Its protein is CSVGTGSGIETQYF.